This passage covers 30 T cell receptor beta chains from one sample sequenced in a study of T cell repertoires in cytomegalovirus infection. Each CDR3 protein gets one entry after TCRdb re-called the reads with MiXCR. The sample has fewer than 550,000 distinct CDR3 sequences, 26% seen once; the top ten hold about 12%. Sample: PBMCs. These receptors originate from a human donor in good health (CMV status not recorded). Some clones in this sample may be carry-over from other donors' samples.

The chain has TRBV7-2 and TRBJ2-7; TRBD2 might be the D (7 bases). The CDR3 is 16 amino acids. Trimming cost V 4 bases and J 2 bases, with 18 bases left between them. Germline V gives CDR1 SGHTA, CDR2 FQGNSA. This CDR3 reads CASSSRGGEGTYEQYF. The CDR3 DNA reads as TGTGCCAGCAGCTCGAGGGGGGGCGAGGGGACCTACGAGCAGTACTTC.

This clonotype showed up many times. This rearrangement joins TRBV7-2 to TRBJ2-5, with D possibly TRBD1 on 6 matching bases. The germline V and J ends were trimmed by 2 bases and 5 bases, with 15 bases remaining between them. Germline V gene data show CDR1 as SGHTA and CDR2 as FQGNSA. The CDR3 extends over 15 amino acids. The CDR3 bases are TGTGCCAGCAGCTTACCACTCTCAGGGGTGGAGACCCAGTACTTC. It codes for CASSLPLSGVETQYF.

CDR3 loop: CASSLVSGLGPNEQFF. The CDR3 DNA reads TGCGCCAGCAGCTTGGTATCGGGACTAGGGCCCAATGAGCAGTTCTTC. The chain carries TRBV5-1 and TRBJ2-1; 8 bases are a match to TRBD2. This CDR3 has 16 residues. V lost 0 bases, J lost 6 bases, and 8 bases stayed unmatched. Germline CDR1 is SGHRS and CDR2 is YFSETQ.

The chain recombines TRBV27 with TRBJ1-2; possibly TRBD1 for D (6 bases). Germline CDR1 reads MNHEY; CDR2 reads SMNVEV (reference sequence). The CDR3 runs 16 residues. V lost 5 bases and J lost 1, with 17 bases in between. The CDR3 loop is CASSPHPTGINYGYTF. The CDR3 DNA reads as TGTGCCAGCAGTCCCCACCCGACAGGAATTAACTATGGCTACACCTTC.

This clonotype was seen a handful of times. The V and J genes are TRBV4-2 and TRBJ2-5; D is uncertain. The CDR3 extends over 13 amino acids. CDR1 and CDR2 from the germline V gene are LGHNA and YNFKEQ. With 1 base removed from V and 5 bases from J, the gap between germline ends came to 8 bases. CDR3 nucleotide sequence: TGTGCCAGCAGCCAAGGAGCCTGGGAGACCCAGTACTTC. Its protein is CASSQGAWETQYF.

The J gene is TRBJ2-7, the V gene TRBV5-5; D possibly uses TRBD1 or TRBD2 (5 bases each). The CDR3 runs to 16 residues. The V gene lost 0 bases and the J gene lost 0 bases, with 13 bases spanning the gap. Germline-derived CDR1 and CDR2 are SGHKS and YYEKEE (reference sequence). CDR3 DNA: TGTGCCAGCAGCTTGGCCGGGGACCGATACTCCTACGAGCAGTACTTC. As protein: CASSLAGDRYSYEQYF.

The gene calls are TRBV7-4 and TRBJ2-1, with no clear D. With 7 bases removed from V and 10 bases from J, the gap between germline ends came to 23 bases. This CDR3 has 15 amino acids. Germline V gives CDR1 SGHVT, CDR2 SQSDAQ. Here the CDR3 reads CASKGGMEGAREQFF. The CDR3 DNA follows: TGTGCCAGCAAGGGTGGGATGGAAGGTGCTAGGGAGCAGTTCTTC.

The gene calls are TRBV20-1 and TRBJ2-1; 11 bases are shared with TRBD2. Per the germline V gene, CDR1 is DFQATT and CDR2 is SNEGSKA (reference sequence). V lost 4 bases, J lost 7 bases, and 15 bases stayed unmatched. The CDR3 is 17 residues long. CDR3 nucleotides: TGCAGTGCTACCCCGGGACTAGCGGACCTTAGGGGGAATGAGCAGTTCTTC. This translates into CSATPGLADLRGNEQFF.

This clonotype occurred a few times. The J gene is TRBJ2-7, the V gene TRBV20-1, with a weak D call TRBD2 (5 bases). The CDR3 totals 12 residues. Germline CDR1 is DFQATT and CDR2 is SNEGSKA (reference sequence). Trimming stripped 0 bases from V and 3 bases from J, with 6 bases between. CDR3 DNA: TGCAGTGCTAGAGAACGGGACTACGAGCAGTACTTC. Encoded protein: CSARERDYEQYF.

This clonotype was observed a handful of times. This chain connects TRBV28 to TRBJ2-1; 10 bases are a match to TRBD2. J was trimmed by 2 bases and V by 6 bases; bases with no gene match: 7. This CDR3 contains 16 residues. Looked up from germline, CDR1 is MDHEN and CDR2 is SYDVKM. CDR3 loop: CASSAPAGGPYNEQFF. The CDR3 coding sequence is TGTGCCAGCAGCGCTCCAGCGGGAGGGCCCTACAATGAGCAGTTCTTC. Complete variable domain (other parts from reference TRBV28 and TRBJ2-1): DVKVTQSSRYLVKRTGEKVFLECVQDMDHENMFWYRQDPGLGLRLIYFSYDVKMKEKGDIPEGYSVSREKKERFSLILESASTNQTSMYLCASSAPAGGPYNEQFFGPGTRLTVL.

A remark on this clonotype: It is likely a read error, because the conserved phenylalanine at the end of the CDR3 is missing. The chain recombines TRBV10-1 with TRBJ2-1; 7 bases match TRBD2. This CDR3 comprises 15 residues. Trimming took 3 bases from V and 7 from J; bases not matched to a gene: 9. Germline assignment: CDR1 WNHNN and CDR2 SYGVQD (reference sequence). The CDR3: CASSDPGGRPNEQFY. CDR3 nucleotides: TGCGCCAGCAGTGATCCTGGCGGGAGACCGAATGAGCAGTTCTAC.

The J gene is TRBJ2-3, the V gene TRBV7-9; TRBD1 agrees at 9 bases. This CDR3 spans 15 amino acids. From germline, CDR1 is SEHNR and CDR2 FQNEAQ (reference sequence). V dropped 5 bases and J dropped 4; count of bases not matched to a gene: 7. The CDR3 loop is CASSRPGQGADTQYF. CDR3 sequence (DNA): TGTGCCAGCAGCCGGCCGGGACAGGGAGCAGATACGCAGTATTTT.

The chain joins TRBV24-1 to TRBJ2-6; 8 nucleotides line up with TRBD2. Unmatched junction bases numbered 8, after V lost 8 bases and J lost 0 bases. The germline gives CDR1 KGHDR, CDR2 SFDVKD. There are 17 residues in the CDR3. The CDR3 protein is CATNPGGVSSGANVLTF. DNA for the CDR3: TGTGCCACCAACCCGGGGGGGGTCAGCTCTGGGGCCAACGTCCTGACTTTC.

This clonotype was seen ten or more times. The chain has TRBV12-3 or TRBV12-4 and TRBJ2-3; TRBD1 matches 7 bases. The CDR3 spans 13 residues. V lost 8 bases to trimming and J lost 3 bases; unmatched junction nucleotides: 5. CDR3 amino acids: CASQDRRTDTQYF. In nucleotides, the CDR3 is TGTGCCAGCCAGGACAGGCGAACAGATACGCAGTATTTT.

J is TRBJ2-5 and V is TRBV6-1; 7 bases are shared with TRBD2. This CDR3 has 15 amino acids. J lost 7 bases, V lost 5 bases, and 13 bases had no gene match. In germline, CDR1 is MNHNS, CDR2 SASEGT. CDR3 loop: CASSTAGDLIGTQYF. CDR3 sequence (DNA): TGTGCCAGCAGTACCGCGGGAGACTTGATAGGGACCCAGTACTTC.

The chain links TRBV5-4 to TRBJ2-1; D not certain. Germline V gene data show CDR1 as SGHNT and CDR2 as YYREEE (reference sequence). Deletions cut 4 bases from V and 4 bases from J, with 15 bases between. There are 15 residues in the CDR3. CDR3 nucleotides: TGTGCCAGCAGCCAGGACCCAACGATTTACAATGAGCAGTTCTTC. Residues: CASSQDPTIYNEQFF.

This clonotype was seen more than once but under ten times. The chain uses TRBV7-8 and TRBJ1-3, with D possibly TRBD1 on 5 matching bases. V lost 4 bases and J 0 bases, leaving 7 bases between the germline ends. The CDR3 sequence is 14 residues long. Per the germline V gene, CDR1 is SGHVS and CDR2 is FQNEAQ. CDR3: CASSSGASGNTIYF. The CDR3 DNA follows: TGTGCCAGCAGCTCCGGGGCCTCTGGAAACACCATATATTTT.

This clonotype was counted only a few times. The V and J genes are TRBV6-2 or TRBV6-3 and TRBJ2-2, with D possibly TRBD2 on 5 matching bases. Germline CDR1 is MNHEY and CDR2 is SVGEGT. CDR3 length equals 16 residues. V was shortened by 10 bases and J by 1 base, with 19 bases between the two germline ends. CDR3 sequence (DNA): TGTGCCACCTATCCCGCGGGTTACCGGAACACCGGGGAGCTGTTTTTT. Translating gives CATYPAGYRNTGELFF.

With regard to this clonotype: A much larger clonotype is one base distant, so this may be a read error. This chain links TRBV28 with TRBJ1-3; D is perhaps TRBD1 (5 bases). The CDR3 spans 17 residues. In germline, CDR1 is MDHEN, CDR2 SYDVKM. V gave up 3 bases and J gave up 3 bases, with 18 bases separating them. The CDR3 sequence: CASSFSGQGVSGNTIYF. CDR3 coding DNA: TGTGCCAGCAGTTTTTCGGGGCAGGGAGTAAGTGGAAACACCATATATTTT.

In DNA form, the CDR3 reads TGCGCCAGCAGTCAAGATTGCGTGTTCTTC. It yields the protein CASSQDCVFF. The chain has TRBV23-1 and TRBJ2-1; D gene ambiguous. Being an ORF, TRBV23-1 has a function that is uncertain. Trimming cost V 2 bases and J 15 bases, with 8 bases left between them. The CDR3 consists of 10 residues.

At least ten counts were recorded for this clonotype. The V gene is TRBV7-2, the J gene TRBJ1-2, with 8 bases identical to TRBD1. Trimming took 1 base from V and 2 from J; bases not matched to a gene: 6. CDR3 length: 16 residues. Germline loops: CDR1 SGHTA, CDR2 FQGNSA. CDR3 DNA sequence: TGTGCCAGCAGCTTAGGTACCGGACAGGGAAACTATGGCTACACCTTC. Protein product: CASSLGTGQGNYGYTF. Based on the CDR3 plus reference TRBV7-2 and TRBJ1-2, the full variable domain is GAGVSQSPSNKVTEKGKDVELRCDPISGHTALYWYRQSLGQGLEFLIYFQGNSAPDKSGLPSDRFSAERTGGSVSTLTIQRTQQEDSAVYLCASSLGTGQGNYGYTFGSGTRLTVV.

This clonotype was counted between two and nine times. This sequence joins TRBV3-1 and TRBJ2-5; maybe TRBD2 (6 bases). V was trimmed by 5 bases and J by 2 bases, leaving 21 bases between them. CDR1 and CDR2 from the germline V gene are LGHDT and YNNKEL (reference sequence). This CDR3 is built from 17 residues. CDR3 bases: TGTGCCAGCAGCACCCGACGGGGGACCGGACGGCAAGAGACCCAGTACTTC. Protein sequence: CASSTRRGTGRQETQYF.

The rearrangement joins TRBV12-5 to TRBJ2-2; no clear D. Germline CDR1 reads LGHNT; CDR2 reads FRNRAP. Deletions cut 9 bases from V and 6 bases from J, with 11 bases between. The CDR3 covers 12 residues. The CDR3 DNA is TGTGCTAGCTACTCTTCTCCCGGGGAGCTGTTTTTT. Its protein is CASYSSPGELFF.

This clonotype was detected only once. The chain uses TRBV6-1 and TRBJ2-7, with D maybe TRBD1 (5 bases). The CDR3 totals 13 residues. Germline CDR1 MNHNS, CDR2 SASEGT. V shed 2 bases and J shed 2 bases, with 7 bases lying between them. CDR3 nucleotides: TGTGCCAGCAGTGAAAGCAGGGCCTACGAGCAGTACTTC. Encoded protein: CASSESRAYEQYF.

This clonotype was observed a few times. This sequence joins TRBV6-2 or TRBV6-3 and TRBJ1-2, with D possibly being TRBD1 (5 bases). Germline V CDR1 and CDR2: MNHEY, SVGEGT. The V end was cut by 10 bases, the J end by 2 bases, with 11 bases between. There are 12 residues in the CDR3. In nucleotides, the CDR3 is TGTGCCACGTCAGGGTTGAACTATGGCTACACCTTC. This translates into CATSGLNYGYTF.

This clonotype was picked up a small number of times. The chain has TRBV24-1 and TRBJ1-3; no clear D gene. The CDR3 spans 13 residues. V lost 5 bases, J lost 4 bases, and 8 bases lay in between. Germline loops: CDR1 KGHDR, CDR2 SFDVKD. The CDR3 protein is CATSGRPGNTIYF. The CDR3 nucleotides read TGTGCCACCAGTGGAAGACCGGGAAACACCATATATTTT.

In this sample, this clonotype turned up a few times. The chain combines TRBV11-2 with TRBJ1-1, with TRBD1 identical over 7 bases. V was clipped by 5 bases and J by 1 base; unmatched bases: 4. The CDR3 loop spans 14 amino acids. The V gene's germline CDR1 is SGHAT and CDR2 FQNNGV. CDR3 bases: TGTGCCAGCAGCGAACAGGGGCGGAACACTGAAGCTTTCTTT. Residues: CASSEQGRNTEAFF.

The chain combines TRBV2 with TRBJ1-2; D is unclear. The CDR3 runs to 14 residues. Deletions cut 7 bases from V and 0 bases from J, with 12 bases between. Germline CDR1 SNHLY, CDR2 FYNNEI. For the CDR3, the DNA is TGTGCCAGCAAGGGTCGGGGAACTAACTATGGCTACACCTTC. This encodes CASKGRGTNYGYTF.

This clonotype was detected ten times or more. The V call is TRBV7-2, the J call TRBJ1-1; no clear D gene. Germline V gene lookup returns CDR1 SGHTA and CDR2 FQGNSA. Trimming pared 2 bases from V and 1 base from J, leaving 11 bases between. This CDR3 region has 15 residues. This CDR3 reads CASSLRREGNTEAFF. The CDR3 DNA reads TGTGCCAGCAGCTTACGCCGCGAGGGGAACACTGAAGCTTTCTTT.

A few counts support this clonotype. This rearrangement joins TRBV6-1 to TRBJ1-5; D is ambiguous. Trimming pared 2 bases from V and 6 bases from J, leaving 11 bases between. Per the germline V gene, CDR1 is MNHNS and CDR2 is SASEGT. This CDR3 has 14 residues. The CDR3 here is CASSERSPGQPQHF. Written as DNA, the CDR3 is TGTGCCAGCAGTGAACGGTCACCAGGTCAGCCCCAGCATTTT.